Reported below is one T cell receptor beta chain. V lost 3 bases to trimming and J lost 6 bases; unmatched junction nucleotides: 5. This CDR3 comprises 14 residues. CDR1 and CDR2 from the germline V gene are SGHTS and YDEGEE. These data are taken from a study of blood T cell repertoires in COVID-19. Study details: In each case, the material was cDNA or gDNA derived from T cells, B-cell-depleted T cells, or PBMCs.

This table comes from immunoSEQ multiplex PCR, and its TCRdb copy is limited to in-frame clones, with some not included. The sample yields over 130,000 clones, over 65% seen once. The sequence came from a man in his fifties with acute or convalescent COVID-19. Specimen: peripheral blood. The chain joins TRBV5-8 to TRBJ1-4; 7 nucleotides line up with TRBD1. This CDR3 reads CASSSGTAYEKLFF. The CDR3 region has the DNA TGTGCCAGCAGCTCCGGGACAGCCTATGAAAAACTGTTTTTT.